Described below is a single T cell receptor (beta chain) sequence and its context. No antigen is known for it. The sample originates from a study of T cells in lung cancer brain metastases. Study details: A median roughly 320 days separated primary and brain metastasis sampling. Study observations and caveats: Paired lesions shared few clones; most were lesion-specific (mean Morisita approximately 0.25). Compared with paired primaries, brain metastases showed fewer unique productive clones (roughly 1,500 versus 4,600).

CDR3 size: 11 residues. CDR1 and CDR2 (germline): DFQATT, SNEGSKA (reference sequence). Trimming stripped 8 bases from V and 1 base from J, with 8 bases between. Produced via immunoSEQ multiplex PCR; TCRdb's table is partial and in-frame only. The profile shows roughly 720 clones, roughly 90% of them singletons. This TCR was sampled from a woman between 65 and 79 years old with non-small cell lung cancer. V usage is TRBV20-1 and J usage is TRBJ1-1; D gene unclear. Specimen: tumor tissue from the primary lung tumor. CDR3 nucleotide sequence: TGCAGTATCGACTGGAACACTGAAGCTTTCTTT. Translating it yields CSIDWNTEAFF.